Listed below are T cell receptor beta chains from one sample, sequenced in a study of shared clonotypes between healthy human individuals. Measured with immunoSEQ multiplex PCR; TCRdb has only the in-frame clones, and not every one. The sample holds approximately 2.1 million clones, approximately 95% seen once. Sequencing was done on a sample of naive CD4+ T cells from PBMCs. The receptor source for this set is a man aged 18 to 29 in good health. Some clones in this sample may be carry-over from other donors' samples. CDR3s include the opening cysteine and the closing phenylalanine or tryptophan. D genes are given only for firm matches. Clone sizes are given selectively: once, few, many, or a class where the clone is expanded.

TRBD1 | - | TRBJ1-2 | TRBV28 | CASSNHRDRGSSARYGYTF | TGTGCCAGCAGTAACCACCGGGACAGGGGATCTTCGGCTCGGTATGGCTACACCTTC
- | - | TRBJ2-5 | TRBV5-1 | CASSLGGFQETQYF | TGCGCCAGCAGCTTGGGCGGGTTCCAAGAGACCCAGTACTTC
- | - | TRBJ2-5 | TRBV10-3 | CAISGGTSQETQYF | TGTGCCATCAGTGGGGGGACAAGCCAAGAGACCCAGTACTTC
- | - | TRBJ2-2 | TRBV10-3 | CAISGVNTGELFF | TGTGCCATCAGTGGGGTGAACACCGGGGAGCTGTTTTTT
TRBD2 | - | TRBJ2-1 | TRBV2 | CASSESQREGLNEQFF | TGTGCCAGCAGTGAAAGTCAGCGGGAGGGCCTTAATGAGCAGTTCTTC
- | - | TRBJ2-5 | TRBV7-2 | CASASGREETQYF | TGTGCCAGCGCGTCGGGACGGGAAGAGACCCAGTACTTC
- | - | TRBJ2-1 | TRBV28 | CASSPFYLLQVSSYNEQFF | TGTGCCAGCAGTCCCTTTTATCTTCTTCAGGTGAGCTCCTACAATGAGCAGTTCTTC
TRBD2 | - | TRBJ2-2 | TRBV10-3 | CAISESSGMNTGELFF | TGTGCCATCAGTGAATCTAGCGGGATGAACACCGGGGAGCTGTTTTTT
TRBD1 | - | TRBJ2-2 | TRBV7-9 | CASSRQGPLNTGELFF | TGTGCCAGCAGCCGACAGGGGCCCCTGAACACCGGGGAGCTGTTTTTT
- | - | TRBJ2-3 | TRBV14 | CASSQEWRVSTDTQYF | TGTGCCAGCAGCCAAGAGTGGAGGGTCTCCACAGATACGCAGTATTTT
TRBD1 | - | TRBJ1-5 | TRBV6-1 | CASSEVLRQGTVQPQHF | TGTGCCAGCAGTGAAGTCCTGAGACAGGGGACGGTTCAGCCCCAGCATTTT
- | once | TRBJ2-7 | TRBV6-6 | CASSYPGSPYEQYF | TGTGCCAGCAGTTACCCAGGATCTCCCTACGAGCAGTACTTC
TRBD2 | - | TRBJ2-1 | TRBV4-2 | CASSQDRIAGGYNEQFF | TGTGCCAGCAGCCAAGATAGGATAGCGGGAGGGTACAATGAGCAGTTCTTC
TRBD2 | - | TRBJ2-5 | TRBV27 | CASRGSGTWKTQYF | TGTGCCAGCAGAGGTAGCGGGACGTGGAAGACCCAGTACTTC
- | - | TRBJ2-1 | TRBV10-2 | CASSEERISYNEQFF | TGCGCCAGCAGTGAGGAGAGGATCTCCTACAATGAGCAGTTCTTC
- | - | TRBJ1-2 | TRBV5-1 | CASSSLGGFAEGYTF | TGCGCCAGCAGCTCCCTGGGGGGGTTCGCAGAGGGCTACACCTTC
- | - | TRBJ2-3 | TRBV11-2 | CASSLVRGRVGTDTQYF | TGTGCCAGCAGCTTAGTCCGGGGGCGGGTAGGCACAGATACGCAGTATTTT
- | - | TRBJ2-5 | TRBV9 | CASSRTVKETQYF | TGTGCCAGCAGCCGGACAGTAAAGGAGACCCAGTACTTC
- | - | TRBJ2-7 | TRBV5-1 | CASSLSTDSEQYF | TGCGCCAGCAGCTTGTCGACAGACTCGGAGCAGTACTTC
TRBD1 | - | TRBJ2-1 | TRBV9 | CASSASGGSYNEQFF | TGTGCCAGCAGCGCCTCAGGGGGCTCCTACAATGAGCAGTTCTTC
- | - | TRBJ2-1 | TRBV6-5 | CASNVPLWANEQFF | TGTGCCAGCAACGTACCGCTCTGGGCCAATGAGCAGTTCTTC